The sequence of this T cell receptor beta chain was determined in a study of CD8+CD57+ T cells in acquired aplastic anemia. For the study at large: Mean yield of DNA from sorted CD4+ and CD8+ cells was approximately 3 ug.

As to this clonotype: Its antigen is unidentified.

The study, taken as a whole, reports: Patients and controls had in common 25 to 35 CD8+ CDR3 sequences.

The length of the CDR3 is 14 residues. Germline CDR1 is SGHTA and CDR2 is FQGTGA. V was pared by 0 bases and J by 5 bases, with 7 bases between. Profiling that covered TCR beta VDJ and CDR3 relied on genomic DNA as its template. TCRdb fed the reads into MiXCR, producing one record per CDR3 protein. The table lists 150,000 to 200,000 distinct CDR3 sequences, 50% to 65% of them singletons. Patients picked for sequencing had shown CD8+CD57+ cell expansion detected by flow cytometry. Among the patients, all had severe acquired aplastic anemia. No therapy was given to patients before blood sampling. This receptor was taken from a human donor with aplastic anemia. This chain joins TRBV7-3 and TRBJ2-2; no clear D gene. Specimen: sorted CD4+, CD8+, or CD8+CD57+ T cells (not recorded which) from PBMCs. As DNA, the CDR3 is TGTGCCAGCAGCTTAACTGGAGCTACCGGGGAGCTGTTTTTT. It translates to CASSLTGATGELFF.